This record covers a single T cell receptor beta chain. Generated by immunoSEQ multiplex PCR, the TCRdb table keeps only in-frame clones and is missing some. This sample has fewer than 200,000 clones; about 84% occur once, and the top ten carry roughly 5.7%. This sample is drawn from a study of blood T cell repertoires in COVID-19. In the study overall: Samples came from the United States, Italy and Spain, spanning acute and convalescent COVID-19. T cells, B-cell-depleted T cells, or PBMCs supplied cDNA or gDNA.

V was cut by 1 base and J by 0 bases, with 11 bases left in between. The CDR3 is 16 amino acids. CDR1 and CDR2 (germline): LGHNA, YNFKEQ. This TCR was sampled from a woman between 40 and 50 years old with acute COVID-19. Sample: PBMCs or T cells enriched from blood (not recorded which). The chain employs TRBV4-2 and TRBJ2-3; no clear D. The CDR3 DNA sequence: TGTGCCAGCAGCCAAGCTGGGCAGCTAAGCACAGATACGCAGTATTTT. Translation gives CASSQAGQLSTDTQYF.